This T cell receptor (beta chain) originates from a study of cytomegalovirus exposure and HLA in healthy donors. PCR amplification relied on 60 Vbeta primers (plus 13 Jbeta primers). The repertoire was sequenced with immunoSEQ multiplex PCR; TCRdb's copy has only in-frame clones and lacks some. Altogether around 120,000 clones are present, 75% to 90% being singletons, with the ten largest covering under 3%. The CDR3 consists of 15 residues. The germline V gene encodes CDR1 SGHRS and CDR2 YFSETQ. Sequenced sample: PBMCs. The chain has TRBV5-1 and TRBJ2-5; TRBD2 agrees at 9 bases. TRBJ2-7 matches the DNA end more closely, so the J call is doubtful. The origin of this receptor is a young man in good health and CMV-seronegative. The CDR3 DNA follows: TGCGCCAGCAGCTTGGTTGGGGGACTAGCTTACGAGCAGTACTTC. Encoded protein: CASSLVGGLAYEQYF.